Each of the 16 T cell receptor delta chains below was sequenced from the same sample in a study of γδ T cells in repeated Plasmodium falciparum infection. TCRdb repeated clone calling on the multiplex PCR reads with CATT. Seen here are about 51,000 delta-chain clones, more than 1.5% observed once, and the top ten hold approximately 25%. Vgamma9/Vdelta2+ and Vdelta2-negative gammadelta T cells were flow-sorted from PBMC for bulk sequencing. The sequenced sample was gamma-delta T cells from blood. These receptors all come from a pool of human donors (malaria-infected and uninfected, not separated).

With regard to this clone: The protein in TCRdb stems from a much larger clone and differs at residue 14 from this DNA's translation, likely a read error; here the protein is translated from the DNA. The gene calls are TRDV2 and TRDJ3; TRDD3 is a possible D gene (6 bases). The J gene, not given by TCRdb, was assigned here from a germline match of the nucleotide sequence. The CDR3 sequence is 20 residues long. Germline V CDR1 and CDR2: GEAIGNYY, EKD. The CDR3 protein is CACDTVGGAQSTWGTRQMFF. The CDR3 DNA sequence: TGTGCCTGTGACACCGTGGGGGGGGCCCAATCGACCTGGGGCACCCGACAGATGTTTTTC.

This clone was counted between two and nine times. The protein in TCRdb stems from a much larger clone and differs at residue 15 from this DNA's translation, likely a read error; here the protein is translated from the DNA. The V and J genes are TRDV1 and TRDJ1; 10 nucleotides match TRDD3. TCRdb supplies no J gene; here it was assigned by aligning the nucleotide sequence to germline. The CDR3 runs to 20 residues. Trimming removed 3 bases from V and 8 bases from J; junction bases left unmatched: 24. Germline CDR1 reads TSWWSYY; CDR2 reads QGS. The CDR3 nucleotides read TGTGCTCTTGGGGAGCCCCCCTCCTACGGGCTGGGGGATAGGTGCGGAAAACTCATCTTT. Amino acid sequence: CALGEPPSYGLGDRCGKLIF.

This clone has a handful of counts. This DNA's translation and the protein TCRdb lists, from a much larger clone, do not match at residue 17, likely due to a read error; the protein shown is translated from the DNA. DNA for the CDR3: TGTGCTCTTGGGGAACTAGTAGGTTCTCCTAGGTGGGGATACCACACCGAGAAACTCATCTTT. Its protein is CALGELVGSPRWGYHTEKLIF. V usage is TRDV1 and J usage is TRDJ1, with 8 bases aligning to TRDD3. TCRdb is silent on the J gene; assignment here came from matching the DNA to germline. This CDR3 is built from 21 residues. Germline assignment: CDR1 TSWWSYY and CDR2 QGS.

In regard to this clone: This DNA translates differently at residue 15 from the TCRdb protein, which is that of a much larger clone; a read error is likely, and the protein shown is the DNA's own translation. The V segment is TRDV1, and no J call was made; TRDD3 is taken as the D call from the table, unchecked against the DNA. Germline CDR1 is TSWWSYY and CDR2 is QGS. CDR3 length equals 17 residues. The CDR3 region has the DNA TGTGCTCTTGGGGATCTTCCTACCGGGGATACGGGGGATAAACCCATCTTT. Encoded protein: CALGDLPTGDTGDKPIF.

With regard to this clone: The protein given by TCRdb reflects a much larger clone and differs at residue 10 from this DNA's translation, likely from a read error; the protein shown is the DNA's translation. The chain has TRDV1 and TRDJ1; 11 nucleotides align to TRDD3. TCRdb records no J gene; here it was assigned by comparing the DNA to germline. The V gene's germline CDR1 is TSWWSYY and CDR2 QGS. The trim removed 2 bases at V and 2 bases at J, leaving 19 bases unmatched. CDR3 length: 21 amino acids. This CDR3 is CALGEGRPWHWGIRTTDKLIF. In nucleotides, the CDR3 is TGTGCTCTTGGGGAAGGGCGACCCTGGCACTGGGGGATAAGGACAACCGATAAACTCATCTTT.

With respect to this clone: TCRdb's protein, taken from a much larger clone, differs from this DNA's translation at residue 10, likely owing to a read error; the protein displayed comes from the DNA. Other nucleotide sequences from this sample produce the same CDR3. The chain combines TRDV1 with TRDJ1; 9 bases fit TRDD3. Germline matching of the DNA provided the J gene here, since TCRdb leaves it blank. Germline-derived CDR1 and CDR2 are TSWWSYY and QGS. The CDR3 totals 20 residues. The J segment lost 3 bases and the V segment lost 0 bases, leaving 17 bases of the junction unmatched. The CDR3 DNA reads TGTGCTCTTGGGGAACTACGTCCTTACAGGGGGATACCTCGAGCCGATAAACTCATCTTT. Protein: CALGELRPYRGIPRADKLIF.

This clone was detected only a few times. TCRdb lists the protein of a much larger clone for this DNA, which differs at residue 13, so this is likely a read error; the protein given here is translated from the DNA itself. The chain employs TRDV2 and TRDJ1; D is undetermined. TCRdb lists no J gene, so it was determined here by aligning the DNA to germline. Per germline, CDR1 GEAIGNYY and CDR2 EKD. CDR3 length: 16 amino acids. This CDR3 reads CACDTEEEEGTDRLIF. In nucleotides, the CDR3 is TGTGCCTGTGACACCGAGGAAGAAGAGGGCACCGATAGACTCATCTTT.

This clone was observed many times. One base separates it from a far larger clone, so it is likely a read error. Other DNA sequences in this specimen translate into the identical CDR3. The chain employs TRDV1 and TRDJ1; 9 bases map to TRDD3. As TCRdb names no J gene, one was assigned here on the basis of a DNA match to germline. CDR1 is TSWWSYY, CDR2 QGS, per germline. The CDR3 totals 23 residues. CDR3 in amino acids: CALGEQVFLSFPLGDRCTDKLIF. In DNA, the CDR3 is TGTGCCCTTGGGGAACAAGTTTTCCTTTCATTTCCACTGGGGGACCGTTGCACCGATAAACTCATCTTT.

About this clone itself: A read error likely explains why the TCRdb protein, taken from a much larger clone, differs from this DNA's translation at residue 8; the protein shown is translated from the DNA. The rearrangement uses TRAV38-2/DV8 and TRDJ1; no clear D gene. As TCRdb names no J gene, one was assigned here on the basis of a DNA match to germline. In germline, CDR1 is TSESDYY, CDR2 QEAYKQQN. This CDR3 comprises 20 residues. Trimming took 0 bases from V and 0 from J, leaving 24 bases between them. DNA of the CDR3: TGTGCTTATAGGAGCGCGTTCCATACCAACGGTTTGGACTACACCGATAAACTCATCTTT. Translated: CAYRSAFHTNGLDYTDKLIF.

A note on this clone: TCRdb's protein for this DNA is that of a much larger clone and differs from the translation at residue 14, likely a read error; the protein shown is the DNA translation. V is TRDV2 and J is TRDJ1; 11 bases fit TRDD3. In the absence of a J gene in TCRdb, the DNA was matched to germline to assign it here. Germline V gene data show CDR1 as GEAIGNYY and CDR2 as EKD. The CDR3 sequence is 17 residues long. The V gene end was trimmed by 0 bases and the J gene end by 10 bases; junction bases not matched to a gene: 15. This CDR3 reads CACDTGDGGYAGARLIF. As DNA, the CDR3 is TGTGCCTGTGACACCGGTGATGGGGGATACGCTGGGGCTAGACTCATCTTT.

This clone turned up a few times. A read error is likely here: a far larger clone is one base away. This sample includes further DNA sequences coding for the same CDR3. The CDR3 region is CALGERTPPSSGGYAPYTDKLIF. In DNA form, the CDR3 reads TGTGCTCTTGGGGAGCGGACCCCGCCTTCGTCTGGGGGATACGCTCCCTACACCGATAAACTCATCTTT. The chain carries TRDV1 and TRDJ1; the match to TRDD3 covers 12 bases. No J gene is reported in TCRdb; it was inferred here by comparing the DNA with germline. The germline CDR1 and CDR2 sequences are TSWWSYY and QGS. CDR3 length: 23 amino acids. V shed 3 bases and J 0 bases; nucleotides not matched to a gene: 23.

Comments on this clone: The protein held in TCRdb is that of a much larger clone and does not match this DNA's translation at residue 16, likely because of a read error; the protein shown is translated from the DNA. The V segment is TRDV1, and no J call was made; TRDD3, as called in the table, went unchecked against the DNA. This CDR3 is built from 17 residues. CDR1 is TSWWSYY and CDR2 is QGS in the germline V gene. This chain's CDR3 is CALGTEGSLRFADKLTF. CDR3 nucleotide sequence: TGTGCTCTTGGAACAGAGGGTTCCCTGAGATTCGCCGATAAACTCACCTTT.

Note on this clone: This DNA's translation and the protein TCRdb lists, from a much larger clone, do not match at residue 19, likely due to a read error; the protein shown is translated from the DNA. The V gene call is TRDV3, and the J gene call is absent; TRDD3 is the table's D call and was not checked against the DNA. Germline V gene sequence: CDR1 TVYSNPD, CDR2 GDNSRS (reference sequence). The CDR3 loop spans 21 amino acids. This CDR3 reads CALTEPSPIEGGDIHTDKPIF. CDR3 nucleotides: TGTGCCTTGACCGAACCTTCCCCAATCGAAGGGGGGGATATCCACACCGATAAACCCATCTTT.

On this clone itself: A far larger clone is a single base away, which makes a read error likely. The same CDR3 arises from other DNA sequences in this sample as well. DNA of the CDR3: TGTGCTCTTGCAACTGGGGGATCGAGCACCGATAAACTTATCTTT. This codes for CALATGGSSTDKLIF. The chain recombines TRDV1 with TRDJ1, with TRDD3 identical over 10 bases. CDR1 and CDR2 (germline): TSWWSYY, QGS. The CDR3 is 15 residues long.

This clone was seen repeatedly, ten times or more. The protein TCRdb lists belongs to a much larger clone and differs from this DNA's translation at residue 22, which points to a read error; the protein shown is made from the DNA. The chain links TRDV1 to TRDJ1; D possibly matches TRDD2 or TRDD3 (7 bases each). The germline V gene has CDR1 TSWWSYY and CDR2 QGS. The CDR3 has 23 amino acids. CDR3 sequence (DNA): TGTGCTCTTGGGGACACCTTACAGTTTTCCTACGTCCGGGGGATCGTAACTTACGATAAACTCACCTTT. Protein product: CALGDTLQFSYVRGIVTYDKLTF.

In its sample, this clone was seen many times. Given a far larger clone just one base away, this is likely a sequencing read error. V gene TRDV2 combines with J gene TRDJ1, with TRDD3 as a possible D gene (5 bases). Trimming cost V 1 base and J 1 base, with 15 bases left between them. CDR1 GEAIGNYY and CDR2 EKD come from the germline V gene. The CDR3 runs to 16 residues. The CDR3 nucleotides read TGTGCCTGTGACACGGGGACTTATAGGATCACCGATAAACTCATCTTT. The encoded protein is CACDTGTYRITDKLIF.